Sequencing of this TCR beta chain was carried out in a study of blood T cell repertoires in COVID-19. Authors' analysis steps: From reference gene primer amplification, estimates of nucleated cell counts were derived. Measured with immunoSEQ multiplex PCR; TCRdb has only the in-frame clones, and not every one. V, J and clone size are those of that table, while D and trimming were read from the DNA. The repertoire holds about 52,000 clones, with around nine tenths as singletons. This TCR was sampled from a man older than 75 with active or convalescent COVID-19. Sample: peripheral blood.

CDR3 sequence reads: CASSITGVSYNEQFF. As DNA, the CDR3 is TGCGCCAGCAGCATCACAGGCGTCTCCTACAATGAGCAGTTCTTC. The gene calls are TRBV5-1 and TRBJ2-1; TRBD1 is a possible D gene (5 bases). With 4 bases removed from V and 0 bases from J, the gap between germline ends came to 11 bases. Germline V gene lookup returns CDR1 SGHRS and CDR2 YFSETQ. The CDR3 runs 15 residues.